A selection of T cell receptor beta chains follows, all from one sample in a study of T cells in localized non-small cell lung cancer. The repertoire was sequenced with immunoSEQ multiplex PCR; TCRdb's copy has only in-frame clones and lacks some. The repertoire holds roughly 39,000 clones, with around nine tenths as singletons. The input for sequencing was peripheral blood, taken before any cancer treatment. These receptors originate from a man aged 18 to 55 with stage I lung adenocarcinoma. Each CDR3 is given with its conserved first and last residue. A D gene is named only where the DNA matches it firmly. Clone size is not always given. Where it is, it says once, few, many or a class for expanded clones.

v_call: TRBV5-6
d_call: TRBD1
clone_size: -
j_call: TRBJ1-4
cdr3_aa: CASSLLRGRTGDEKLFF
cdr3_nt: TGTGCCAGCAGCTTGCTCAGGGGGCGAACAGGAGATGAAAAACTGTTTTTT

v_call: TRBV10-3
d_call: -
clone_size: -
j_call: TRBJ1-1
cdr3_aa: CAIRATDRNTEAFF
cdr3_nt: TGTGCCATCAGGGCGACAGATAGGAACACTGAAGCTTTCTTT

v_call: TRBV27
d_call: -
clone_size: -
j_call: TRBJ1-5
cdr3_aa: CASSSSTGNQPQHF
cdr3_nt: TGTGCCAGCAGTTCCTCGACGGGGAATCAGCCCCAGCATTTT

v_call: TRBV5-6
d_call: -
clone_size: -
j_call: TRBJ1-1
cdr3_aa: CASSLIEGAGAFF
cdr3_nt: TGTGCCAGCAGCCTGATCGAGGGCGCGGGAGCTTTCTTT

v_call: TRBV7-3
d_call: -
clone_size: -
j_call: TRBJ1-5
cdr3_aa: CASSLLPNQPQHF
cdr3_nt: TGTGCCAGCAGCTTACTGCCCAATCAGCCCCAGCATTTT

v_call: TRBV7-9
d_call: TRBD1
clone_size: -
j_call: TRBJ2-7
cdr3_aa: CASSRDRGYEQYF
cdr3_nt: TGTGCCAGCAGCAGGGACAGGGGCTACGAGCAGTACTTC

v_call: TRBV2
d_call: TRBD2
clone_size: -
j_call: TRBJ2-3
cdr3_aa: CASSGGGRTDTQYF
cdr3_nt: TGTGCCAGCAGTGGGGGGGGACGCACAGATACGCAGTATTTT

v_call: TRBV7-2
d_call: -
clone_size: -
j_call: TRBJ2-2
cdr3_aa: CASSLTGSQVSGELFF
cdr3_nt: TGTGCCAGCAGCTTAACTGGCAGCCAGGTCTCCGGGGAGCTGTTTTTT

v_call: TRBV6-1
d_call: -
clone_size: -
j_call: TRBJ1-1
cdr3_aa: CASPGQFLNTEAFF
cdr3_nt: TGTGCCAGCCCGGGACAATTCCTGAACACTGAAGCTTTCTTT

v_call: TRBV6-1
d_call: -
clone_size: -
j_call: TRBJ1-5
cdr3_aa: CASSEASRGYQPQHF
cdr3_nt: TGTGCCAGCAGTGAAGCAAGCAGGGGCTATCAGCCCCAGCATTTT

v_call: TRBV28
d_call: TRBD1
clone_size: once
j_call: TRBJ1-2
cdr3_aa: CASSRVQGNYGYTF
cdr3_nt: TGTGCCAGCAGTAGAGTACAGGGGAACTATGGCTACACCTTC

v_call: TRBV7-2
d_call: -
clone_size: -
j_call: TRBJ1-1
cdr3_aa: CASRLGQGGGAEAFF
cdr3_nt: TGTGCCAGCAGGCTTGGGCAGGGTGGCGGGGCTGAAGCTTTCTTT

v_call: TRBV5-6
d_call: -
clone_size: -
j_call: TRBJ1-5
cdr3_aa: CASSFRAREQPQHF
cdr3_nt: TGTGCCAGCAGCTTTCGGGCTCGGGAGCAGCCCCAGCATTTT

v_call: TRBV7-6
d_call: -
clone_size: -
j_call: TRBJ2-2
cdr3_aa: CASSPPGELFF
cdr3_nt: TGTGCCAGCAGCCCCCCCGGGGAGCTGTTTTTT

v_call: TRBV5-1
d_call: -
clone_size: -
j_call: TRBJ2-3
cdr3_aa: CASTPGGPSTDTQYF
cdr3_nt: TGCGCCAGCACCCCCGGGGGGCCTAGCACAGATACGCAGTATTTT

v_call: TRBV19
d_call: -
clone_size: -
j_call: TRBJ2-2
cdr3_aa: CASSSTWDTGELFF
cdr3_nt: TGTGCCAGTAGTAGCACCTGGGACACCGGGGAGCTGTTTTTT

v_call: TRBV19
d_call: -
clone_size: -
j_call: TRBJ1-1
cdr3_aa: CASSASQGNTEAFF
cdr3_nt: TGTGCCAGTAGTGCTTCGCAGGGGAACACTGAAGCTTTCTTT

v_call: TRBV30
d_call: -
clone_size: -
j_call: TRBJ2-3
cdr3_aa: CAWSLPGNTQYF
cdr3_nt: TGTGCCTGGAGTTTGCCGGGAAATACGCAGTATTTT

v_call: TRBV7-6
d_call: -
clone_size: -
j_call: TRBJ2-1
cdr3_aa: CASSLRGHGGNEQFF
cdr3_nt: TGTGCCAGCAGCTTAAGGGGTCACGGGGGAAATGAGCAGTTCTTC

v_call: TRBV7-3
d_call: -
clone_size: once
j_call: TRBJ2-3
cdr3_aa: CASSPGSTDTQYF
cdr3_nt: TGTGCCAGCAGCCCCGGGAGCACAGATACGCAGTATTTT

v_call: TRBV5-6
d_call: -
clone_size: -
j_call: TRBJ1-1
cdr3_aa: CASTLGGLNTEAFF
cdr3_nt: TGTGCCAGCACACTGGGGGGCTTGAACACTGAAGCTTTCTTT

v_call: TRBV4-2
d_call: -
clone_size: -
j_call: TRBJ1-1
cdr3_aa: CASSQERVAGEVPLRTEAFF
cdr3_nt: TGTGCCAGCAGCCAAGAACGGGTGGCGGGGGAGGTCCCCCTAAGGACTGAAGCTTTCTTT

v_call: TRBV7-2
d_call: TRBD1
clone_size: -
j_call: TRBJ1-5
cdr3_aa: CASSKNRGIDQPQHF
cdr3_nt: TGTGCCAGCAGTAAGAACAGGGGGATTGATCAGCCCCAGCATTTT